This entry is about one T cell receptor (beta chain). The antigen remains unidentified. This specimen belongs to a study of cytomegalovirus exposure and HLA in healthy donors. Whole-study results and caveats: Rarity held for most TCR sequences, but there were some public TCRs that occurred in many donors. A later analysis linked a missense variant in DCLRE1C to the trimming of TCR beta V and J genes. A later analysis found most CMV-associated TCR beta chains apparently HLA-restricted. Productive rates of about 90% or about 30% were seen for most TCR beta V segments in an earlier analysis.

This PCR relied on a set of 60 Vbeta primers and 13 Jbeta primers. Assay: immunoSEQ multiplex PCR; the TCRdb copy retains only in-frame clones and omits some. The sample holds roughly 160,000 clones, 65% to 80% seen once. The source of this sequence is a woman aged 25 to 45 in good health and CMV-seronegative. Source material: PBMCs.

DNA of the CDR3: TGTGCCAGTAGTATGGGACAGGGGCCCACCTACGAGCAGTACTTC. It specifies CASSMGQGPTYEQYF. V and J are TRBV19 and TRBJ2-7, with 10 bases that match TRBD1. The V gene's germline CDR1 is LNHDA and CDR2 SQIVND (reference sequence). V dropped 3 bases and J dropped 2; count of bases not matched to a gene: 4. The CDR3 is 15 residues long.